This is a list of T cell receptor beta chains from one sample in a study of T cells in localized non-small cell lung cancer. Measured with immunoSEQ multiplex PCR; TCRdb has only the in-frame clones, and not every one. Of 20,000 to 30,000 clones in the sample, 70% to 90% were seen once. This sample comprised peripheral blood, obtained before any cancer treatment. These receptors all stem from a woman aged 35 to 75 with stage I lung adenocarcinoma. CDR3s leave out the opening cysteine and the closing phenylalanine or tryptophan. Size is omitted from some rows. Given values are once, few, many or a class for expanded clones.

V gene	clone size	J gene	CDR3 protein
TRBV27	once	TRBJ1-6	ASSLSSSTGSSPLH
TRBV18	.	TRBJ1-5	ASSPPGEGNQPQH
TRBV19	few	TRBJ2-6	ASSISNSGANVLT
TRBV6-5	.	TRBJ1-1	ASSYGDRIFDGAF
TRBV9	once	TRBJ2-5	ASSVRTQETQY
TRBV19	.	TRBJ2-1	ASSIDGSGATYNEQF
TRBV7-2	once	TRBJ2-1	ASSPLLLAVGNEQF
TRBV30	.	TRBJ1-3	AWSTGTVAGNTIY
TRBV19	.	TRBJ1-6	ASTGLWPENSPLH
TRBV5-1	.	TRBJ1-2	ASSLADRNYGYT
TRBV5-1	.	TRBJ1-2	ASSQDSEARRYGYT
TRBV29-1	.	TRBJ1-1	SVSRGGRGTEAF
TRBV5-1	.	TRBJ2-7	ASSLQSGDEQY
TRBV19	.	TRBJ1-2	ASSRNQGLANYGYT
TRBV9	.	TRBJ2-1	ASSVGTGVGNEQF
TRBV5-1	.	TRBJ1-1	ASSSYLGRFSTEAF
TRBV5-4	.	TRBJ1-2	ASKFPGANYGYT
TRBV13	.	TRBJ1-1	ASSLQNTEAF
TRBV27	.	TRBJ1-2	ASSLRGRVNGYT
TRBV5-4	.	TRBJ2-7	ASSAPRGAPYEQY
TRBV19	.	TRBJ2-5	ASSITGPGEETQY
TRBV7-2	.	TRBJ1-2	AILGHGYT
TRBV4-2	.	TRBJ1-4	ASSQDRGFDEKLF
TRBV5-1	.	TRBJ2-5	ASSPGHLQETQY
TRBV25-1	.	TRBJ1-6	ASSESGYNSPLH
TRBV4-3	.	TRBJ2-4	ASSQVLPAGEVAKNIQY
TRBV28	.	TRBJ2-5	ASTPTGLQETQY
TRBV27	.	TRBJ2-1	ASTLSTGLYNEQF
TRBV6-5	.	TRBJ1-5	ASRGKGGRPQH
TRBV7-2	.	TRBJ2-5	ASSSSGETQY
TRBV5-1	.	TRBJ2-5	ASSLAQAQETQY
TRBV10-3	.	TRBJ1-2	AISEVMPGDGYT
TRBV19	few	TRBJ2-3	ASSMNSLRDTQY
TRBV4-3	.	TRBJ2-7	ASSQGRGTYEQY
TRBV11-2	.	TRBJ2-7	ASSLEPDRGDEQY
TRBV27	.	TRBJ1-1	ASSFIRIGGFTEAF
TRBV7-2	.	TRBJ1-1	ASSLDLRGRATEAF
TRBV9	.	TRBJ1-2	ASSVPSDRNVNYGYT
TRBV2	.	TRBJ2-7	ASRRDSYEQY
TRBV5-1	.	TRBJ1-1	ASSLLATRGNTEAF
TRBV11-2	.	TRBJ2-7	ASSLGGARVEQY
TRBV16	.	TRBJ1-1	ASSQDRGGTEAF
TRBV5-5	once	TRBJ1-2	ASSSLVGDRELYGYT
TRBV9	.	TRBJ2-3	ASSVAVSGVGTQY
TRBV18	few	TRBJ1-6	ASSLDLNSPLH
TRBV6-1	few	TRBJ2-2	ASTRGSTNTGELF
TRBV5-4	once	TRBJ2-7	ASSLATSGLEEQY
TRBV16	once	TRBJ1-2	ASSLLGKGAYGYT
TRBV25-1	.	TRBJ2-5	ASVGPETQY
TRBV4-3	.	TRBJ2-3	ASSQDGSSGASTDTQY